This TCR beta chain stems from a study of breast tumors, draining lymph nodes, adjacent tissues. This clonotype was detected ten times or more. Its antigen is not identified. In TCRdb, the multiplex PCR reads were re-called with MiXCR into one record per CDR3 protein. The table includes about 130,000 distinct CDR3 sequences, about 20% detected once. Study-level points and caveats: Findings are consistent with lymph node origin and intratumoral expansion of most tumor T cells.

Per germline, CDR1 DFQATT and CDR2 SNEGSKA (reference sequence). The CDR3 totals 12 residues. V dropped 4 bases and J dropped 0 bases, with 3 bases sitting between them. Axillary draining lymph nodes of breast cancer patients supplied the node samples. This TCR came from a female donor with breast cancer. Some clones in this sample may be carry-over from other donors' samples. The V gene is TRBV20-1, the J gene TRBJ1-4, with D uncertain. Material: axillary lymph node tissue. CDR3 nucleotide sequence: TGCAGTGCTAAGTCAACTAATGAAAAACTGTTTTTT. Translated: CSAKSTNEKLFF.